The present T cell receptor beta chain was sequenced within a study of cytomegalovirus exposure and HLA in healthy donors. Study-wide results and limits: Cytomegalovirus status was reportedly diagnosed by the classifier with high specificity and sensitivity.

This clone was seen only once. The target antigen is unknown. Vbeta (60) and Jbeta (13) primers were used in the PCR. The method was immunoSEQ multiplex PCR; TCRdb's version includes in-frame clones alone and lacks a portion of them. The sample lists 130,000 to 150,000 clones; more than 60% were seen once. The sequencing sample was made of PBMCs. The sequence derives from a male donor in good health and CMV-seronegative.

CDR3 sequence: CAWSAGDTEAFF. The DNA for the CDR3 is TGTGCCTGGAGTGCAGGGGACACTGAAGCTTTCTTT. This rearrangement joins TRBV30 to TRBJ1-1; D perhaps matches TRBD1 (6 bases). Trimming left V 1 base short and J 3 bases short, with 6 bases between. CDR3 size: 12 residues. CDR1 GTSNPN and CDR2 SVGIG come from the germline V gene (reference sequence).